The sequence of this TCR beta chain was determined in a study of vaccination effects on CD4 cells after COVID-19. Study-wide context: Sequencing followed a ViraFEST assay step that expanded antigen-specific CD4+ T cells with viral peptide pools. Each participant was administered two doses of either the BNT162b2 or the mRNA-1273 vaccine.

From germline, CDR1 is LGHDT and CDR2 YNNKEL (reference sequence). The CDR3 covers 15 residues. V was pared by 2 bases and J by 3 bases, with 10 bases between. Produced via immunoSEQ multiplex PCR; TCRdb's table is partial and in-frame only. The data show around 35,000 clones, around 67% seen once. Culture lasted around eleven days before CD4+ T cell isolation. Both day 3 and day 7 saw half the medium replaced with IL-2 medium. Details on this clone: Its target is unknown.

Whole-study results and caveats: Whether induced by infection or by vaccine, clones showed marked clonal contraction late after vaccination.

The clonotype originates from a human donor who received a COVID-19 vaccine. The chain is built from TRBV3-1 (or the pseudogene TRBV3-2) and TRBJ1-4; D is undetermined. Material: CD4+ T cells from PBMCs cultured without peptide, obtained before COVID-19 vaccination. The CDR3 region has the DNA TGTGCCAGCAGCCAAATGGGAGGGTCTAATGAAAAACTGTTTTTT. Translation: CASSQMGGSNEKLFF.